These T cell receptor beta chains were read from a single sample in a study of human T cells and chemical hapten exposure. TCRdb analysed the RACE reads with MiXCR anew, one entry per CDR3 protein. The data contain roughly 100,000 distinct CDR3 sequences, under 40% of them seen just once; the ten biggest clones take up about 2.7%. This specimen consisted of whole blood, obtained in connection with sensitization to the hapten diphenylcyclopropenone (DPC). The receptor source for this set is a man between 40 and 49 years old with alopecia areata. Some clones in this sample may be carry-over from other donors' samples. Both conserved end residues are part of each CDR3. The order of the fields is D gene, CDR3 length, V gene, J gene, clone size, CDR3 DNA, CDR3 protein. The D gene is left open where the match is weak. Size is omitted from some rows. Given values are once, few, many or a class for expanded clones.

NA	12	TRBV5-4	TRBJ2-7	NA	TGTGCCAGCAGCCCCGGGGCCTACGAGCAGTACTTC	CASSPGAYEQYF
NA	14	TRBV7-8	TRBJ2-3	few	TGTGCCAGCAGCTTAACTAGCTCCACAGATACGCAGTATTTT	CASSLTSSTDTQYF
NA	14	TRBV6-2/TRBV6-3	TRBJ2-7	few	TGTGCCAGCAGTTACAGGGTCGGGTCCTACGAGCAGTACTTC	CASSYRVGSYEQYF
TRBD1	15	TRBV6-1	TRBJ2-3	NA	TGTGCCAGCAGTGAACGTCAGGGGGCGAGAGATACGCAGTATTTT	CASSERQGARDTQYF
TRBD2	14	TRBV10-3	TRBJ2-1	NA	TGTGCCATCAGTAGTCGGGAGGGCCTAGATGAGCAGTTCTTC	CAISSREGLDEQFF
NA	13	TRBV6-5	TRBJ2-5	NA	TGTGCCAGCAGGCCCACTCAGAGAGAGACCCAGTACTTC	CASRPTQRETQYF
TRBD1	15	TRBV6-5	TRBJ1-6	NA	TGTGCCAGCAGGACAGGGTTTCAACTGAATTCACCCCTCCACTTT	CASRTGFQLNSPLHF
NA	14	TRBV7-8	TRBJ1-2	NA	TGTGCCAGCAGCTTTAACGTGCTAAATGAGGGCTACACCTTC	CASSFNVLNEGYTF
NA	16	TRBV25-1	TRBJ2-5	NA	TGTGCCAGCAGTGAATGGGGGGGACAGTCGCAAGAGACCCAGTACTTC	CASSEWGGQSQETQYF
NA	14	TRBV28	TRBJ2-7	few	TGTGCCAGCAGTCCCCCGGGAGCCGGCTACGAGCAGTACTTC	CASSPPGAGYEQYF